The TCR beta chain described here comes from a study of T cells in narcolepsy. Study details: Donors had narcolepsy type 1 or type 2, or were healthy controls. Study-wide points: In some patient and control memory CD4+ samples, autoreactive clones were absent. Comparing one patient's CSF and blood CD4+ clonotypes highlighted HCRT- and TRIB2-specific autoreactive clonotypes.

For this clone: Its antigen remains unknown.

CDR1 and CDR2 from the germline V gene are LNHDA and SQIVND (reference sequence). The length of the CDR3 is 15 residues. The V gene lost 5 bases and the J gene lost 0 bases, with 14 bases spanning the gap. The assay was immunoSEQ multiplex PCR, and TCRdb's table has in-frame clones only and misses some. The sample shows fewer than 30,000 clones, about four fifths of them seen only once. The chain has TRBV19 and TRBJ2-7; no clear D. This sequence originates from a human donor with narcolepsy. Source material: CD45RA- memory CD4+ T cells from PBMCs. The CDR3, as DNA: TGTGCCAGTAGTTTCTCAGGCAGGAACTCCTACGAGCAGTACTTC. Amino acid sequence: CASSFSGRNSYEQYF. The full variable domain, its missing parts supplied by reference TRBV19 and TRBJ2-7, is DGGITQSPKYLFRKEGQNVTLSCEQNLNHDAMYWYRQDPGQGLRLIYYSQIVNDFQKGDIAEGYSVSREKKESFPLTVTSAQKNPTAFYLCASSFSGRNSYEQYFGPGTRLTVT.